A selection of T cell receptor beta chains follows, all from one sample in a study of shared clonotypes between healthy human individuals. Sequenced by immunoSEQ multiplex PCR; TCRdb stores in-frame clones only, minus some. The table shows approximately 1.9 million clones, with 90% to 95% occurring only once. The specimen was naive CD8+ T cells from PBMCs. These receptors all come from a man aged 18 to 30 in good health. Some clones in this sample may be carry-over from other donors' samples. CDR3s include the opening cysteine and the closing phenylalanine or tryptophan. A D gene is named only where the DNA matches it firmly. The size entry is marked missing in some rows and otherwise reads once, few, many or a size class.

D	V	J	length	size	CDR3	DNA
-	TRBV7-3	TRBJ2-1	15	once	CASSQSGYHRNEQFF	TGTGCCAGCAGCCAGAGCGGGTATCATAGGAATGAGCAGTTCTTC
TRBD1	TRBV10-3	TRBJ2-7	16	-	CAISESSTGDSYEQYF	TGTGCCATCAGTGAGTCATCGACAGGGGATTCCTACGAGCAGTACTTC
-	TRBV9	TRBJ1-1	14	-	CASSVALGNTEAFF	TGTGCCAGCAGCGTAGCTTTAGGTAACACTGAAGCTTTCTTT
-	TRBV28	TRBJ1-1	15	once	CASSWGPRVNTEAFF	TGTGCCAGCAGTTGGGGACCGCGGGTCAACACTGAAGCTTTCTTT
TRBD1	TRBV6-5	TRBJ2-7	14	once	CASSNRDRHYEQYF	TGTGCCAGCAGTAACCGGGACAGGCACTACGAGCAGTACTTC
TRBD2	TRBV27	TRBJ2-1	16	-	CASSIIAGGTDNEQFF	TGTGCCAGCAGTATAATAGCGGGAGGGACTGACAATGAGCAGTTCTTC
TRBD2	TRBV9	TRBJ2-1	17	-	CASSAYASGSSYNEQFF	TGTGCCAGCAGCGCCTATGCTAGCGGGAGCTCCTACAATGAGCAGTTCTTC
TRBD1	TRBV28	TRBJ2-7	17	-	CASSPLRQGTKSYEQYF	TGTGCCAGCAGTCCCCTTCGACAGGGTACAAAATCCTACGAGCAGTACTTC
TRBD1	TRBV18	TRBJ2-7	16	-	CASATGPGQASYEQYF	TGTGCCAGCGCGACCGGACCGGGACAGGCCTCCTACGAGCAGTACTTC
TRBD1	TRBV7-9	TRBJ1-1	18	-	CASSPPGQGPFVNTEAFF	TGTGCCAGCAGCCCACCGGGACAGGGGCCTTTCGTGAACACTGAAGCTTTCTTT
TRBD1	TRBV6-6	TRBJ1-5	15	-	CASSTDREVHQPQHF	TGTGCCAGCAGTACCGACAGGGAAGTCCATCAGCCCCAGCATTTT
-	TRBV5-1	TRBJ2-7	16	-	CASSYDSTYRSYEQYF	TGCGCCAGCAGCTACGATTCGACCTACCGCTCCTACGAGCAGTACTTC
-	TRBV6-5	TRBJ1-4	15	once	CASSYGPGWNEKLFF	TGTGCCAGCAGTTACGGGCCAGGGTGGAATGAAAAACTGTTTTTT
-	TRBV10-3	TRBJ1-5	15	once	CAISESGQGRQPQHF	TGTGCCATCAGTGAGTCGGGGCAGGGGCGGCAGCCCCAGCATTTT
-	TRBV28	TRBJ1-1	17	once	CASSLAQTRDLNTEAFF	TGTGCCAGCAGTTTGGCCCAAACACGAGATCTGAACACTGAAGCTTTCTTT
TRBD2	TRBV7-9	TRBJ2-5	17	once	CASSLREIAGVGETQYF	TGTGCCAGCAGCTTACGGGAGATAGCGGGAGTTGGAGAGACCCAGTACTTC
-	TRBV4-1	TRBJ2-5	15	-	CASSQRVLAQETQYF	TGCGCCAGCAGCCAAAGAGTACTAGCCCAAGAGACCCAGTACTTC
-	TRBV29-1	TRBJ2-7	13	-	CSVLPGHRAEQYF	TGCAGCGTTCTACCGGGCCACCGCGCCGAGCAGTACTTC
-	TRBV7-6	TRBJ1-5	13	-	CASSPKGDQPQHF	TGTGCCAGCAGCCCAAAGGGGGATCAGCCCCAGCATTTT
TRBD2	TRBV6-5	TRBJ2-3	15	-	CASSQLAGPTDTQYF	TGTGCCAGCAGTCAACTAGCGGGACCCACAGATACGCAGTATTTT
TRBD2	TRBV9	TRBJ2-1	16	-	CASSPLGLAGADEQFF	TGTGCCAGCAGCCCCCTGGGACTAGCGGGAGCTGATGAGCAGTTCTTC
TRBD2	TRBV11-3	TRBJ2-1	16	-	CASSSPLAGAYNEQFF	TGTGCCAGCAGCTCCCCATTAGCGGGAGCTTACAATGAGCAGTTCTTC
TRBD2	TRBV7-9	TRBJ2-5	16	-	CASSLGLGGSRETQYF	TGTGCCAGCAGCTTAGGGCTCGGCGGGAGCAGGGAGACCCAGTACTTC
TRBD2	TRBV11-2	TRBJ2-1	18	-	CASSLFPSRLAEDNEQFF	TGTGCCAGCAGCTTATTCCCCTCCAGACTAGCGGAGGACAATGAGCAGTTCTTC
TRBD1	TRBV7-9	TRBJ1-4	14	-	CASSRQGAEEKLFF	TGTGCCAGCAGCCGTCAGGGGGCCGAAGAAAAACTGTTTTTT
TRBD1	TRBV28	TRBJ1-5	14	-	CASSFEDRTQPQHF	TGTGCCAGCAGTTTCGAGGACAGGACCCAGCCCCAGCATTTT
-	TRBV7-8	TRBJ2-1	13	-	CASSSGWGTEQFF	TGTGCCAGCAGCTCCGGTTGGGGGACTGAGCAGTTCTTC
-	TRBV7-2	TRBJ1-1	14	once	CASSITGADTEAFF	TGTGCCAGCAGCATTACCGGGGCCGACACTGAAGCTTTCTTT
-	TRBV10-3	TRBJ2-3	11	once	CAISSADTQYF	TGTGCCATCAGCAGTGCAGATACGCAGTATTTT
-	TRBV19	TRBJ2-1	15	-	CASSIILSSYNEQFF	TGTGCCAGTAGTATCATACTGAGCTCCTACAATGAGCAGTTCTTC
TRBD2	TRBV19	TRBJ2-3	17	-	CASSTAGTSGYTDTQYF	TGTGCCAGTAGTACAGCCGGGACTAGCGGTTACACAGATACGCAGTATTTT
-	TRBV7-8	TRBJ2-5	13	-	CASSLFDGETQYF	TGTGCCAGCAGCTTATTTGATGGGGAGACCCAGTACTTC
TRBD2	TRBV27	TRBJ2-1	16	-	CASSLFVTSGIDEQFF	TGTGCCAGCAGTTTATTCGTGACTAGCGGGATCGATGAGCAGTTCTTC
-	TRBV5-6	TRBJ2-6	17	once	CASSEWDTRGGANVLTF	TGTGCCAGCAGTGAGTGGGACACCCGAGGTGGGGCCAACGTCCTGACTTTC
-	TRBV4-3	TRBJ1-1	13	-	CASSGTLNTEAFF	TGCGCCAGCAGCGGAACACTGAACACTGAAGCTTTCTTT
TRBD1	TRBV19	TRBJ1-4	14	few	CASSTWDRGEKLFF	TGTGCCAGTAGTACATGGGACAGGGGGGAAAAACTGTTTTTT
TRBD1	TRBV5-1	TRBJ1-1	14	-	CASSSGQGRAEAFF	TGCGCCAGCAGCTCGGGACAGGGACGGGCTGAAGCTTTCTTT
-	TRBV11-2	TRBJ2-1	12	-	CASRRLGHEQFF	TGTGCCAGCAGACGACTAGGCCATGAGCAGTTCTTC
-	TRBV21-1	TRBJ2-1	17	-	CASSKALFGTHYNEQFF	TGTGCCAGCAGCAAAGCGCTTTTCGGGACCCATTACAATGAGCAGTTCTTC
-	TRBV19	TRBJ1-2	15	-	CASSIAVGRNYGYTF	TGTGCCAGTAGTATAGCCGTCGGACGTAACTATGGCTACACCTTC
TRBD2	TRBV27	TRBJ2-2	16	-	CASSLGLAGLNGELFF	TGTGCCAGCAGTTTGGGTTTAGCGGGACTTAACGGGGAGCTGTTTTTT
TRBD2	TRBV9	TRBJ2-1	16	once	CASSEPSGSRYNEQFF	TGTGCCAGCAGCGAACCGAGCGGGAGTAGGTACAATGAGCAGTTCTTC
TRBD1	TRBV4-1	TRBJ1-4	15	-	CASSYRDSYNEKLFF	TGCGCCAGCAGCTATAGGGACAGCTATAATGAAAAACTGTTTTTT
TRBD1	TRBV27	TRBJ2-1	15	-	CASSFRDRGHNEQFF	TGTGCCAGCAGTTTCCGGGACAGGGGCCACAATGAGCAGTTCTTC
-	TRBV7-9	TRBJ1-2	14	-	CASSLVGPIYGYTF	TGTGCCAGCAGCTTAGTGGGACCGATCTATGGCTACACCTTC
-	TRBV13	TRBJ1-2	16	-	CASSLGPGRGAHGYTF	TGTGCCAGCAGCTTAGGCCCCGGCCGTGGGGCCCATGGCTACACCTTC
-	TRBV6-5	TRBJ2-3	13	-	CASSTGWGDTQYF	TGTGCCAGCAGTACAGGGTGGGGAGATACGCAGTATTTT
TRBD1	TRBV6-5	TRBJ2-1	16	once	CASSYSIGTVYNEQFF	TGTGCCAGCAGTTACTCGATAGGGACAGTCTACAATGAGCAGTTCTTC
TRBD1	TRBV29-1	TRBJ2-1	14	-	CSVEDRTGRNEQFF	TGCAGCGTTGAAGATAGGACAGGGAGGAATGAGCAGTTCTTC
-	TRBV28	TRBJ1-5	16	-	CASSLPQGNPNQPQHF	TGTGCCAGCAGTTTGCCGCAGGGGAACCCTAATCAGCCCCAGCATTTT
TRBD1	TRBV5-1	TRBJ2-7	13	-	CASSARTGWEQYF	TGCGCCAGCAGCGCTAGGACAGGGTGGGAGCAGTACTTC
TRBD1	TRBV11-1	TRBJ2-1	16	once	CASSFQRDRAYNEQFF	TGTGCCAGCAGTTTCCAGCGGGACAGGGCCTACAATGAGCAGTTCTTC
-	TRBV14	TRBJ2-1	12	-	CASSPGPKRWVF	TGTGCCAGCAGCCCGGGGCCCAAAAGGTGGGTCTTC
TRBD2	TRBV6-5	TRBJ2-3	14	-	CASSTSGGTDTQYF	TGTGCCAGCAGTACTAGCGGGGGCACAGATACGCAGTATTTT
-	TRBV6-5	TRBJ1-1	13	few	CASSIQQNTEAFF	TGTGCCAGCAGCATTCAGCAGAACACTGAAGCTTTCTTT
TRBD1	TRBV28	TRBJ1-1	14	-	CASSFGQGTTEAFF	TGTGCCAGCAGTTTCGGACAGGGGACGACTGAAGCTTTCTTT
TRBD1	TRBV4-1	TRBJ1-1	14	-	CASSHSTGGSEAFF	TGCGCCAGCAGCCACAGTACAGGGGGCTCTGAAGCTTTCTTT